These 10 T cell receptor beta chains share one sample of origin, sequenced in a study of technical replicates of blood from a handful of donors. Method: immunoSEQ multiplex PCR; TCRdb's copy keeps in-frame clones and lacks some. This table has roughly 60,000 clones, 91% appearing once. Source material: PBMCs. Receptor source: a human donor in good health. Some clones in this sample may be carry-over from other donors' samples.

This chain's CDR3 is CSVAGSGPQETQYF. In nucleotides, the CDR3 is TGCAGCGTCGCCGGTAGCGGGCCCCAAGAGACCCAGTACTTC. This chain links TRBV29-1 with TRBJ2-5; 7 nucleotides align to TRBD2. Germline CDR1 and CDR2: SQVTM and ANQGSEA. Germline trimming cut 6 bases from V and 1 base from J; bases unmatched to any gene: 8. The CDR3 runs 14 residues.

The chain uses TRBV30 and TRBJ1-6, with a weak D call TRBD1 (5 bases). The CDR3 contains 13 residues. The V end lost 3 bases, the J end lost 8 bases, and 11 bases lay between the germline ends. Germline CDR1 reads GTSNPN; CDR2 reads SVGIG (reference sequence). CDR3 sequence: CAWSRAGYSPLHF. As DNA, the CDR3 is TGTGCCTGGAGCAGGGCTGGTTATTCACCCCTCCACTTT.

CDR3 in amino acids: CASSDSGRSADTQYF. The CDR3, as DNA: TGTGCCAGCAGTGACTCTGGGAGATCGGCAGATACGCAGTATTTT. J is TRBJ2-3 and V is TRBV6-4; TRBD2 is a possible D gene (5 bases). CDR1 is MRHNA, CDR2 SNTAGT, per germline. V dropped 0 bases and J dropped 4 bases, with 11 bases sitting between them. The CDR3 is made up of 15 amino acids.

J is TRBJ2-7 and V is TRBV5-5; 7 bases match TRBD1. The CDR3 runs to 15 residues. CDR1 and CDR2 (germline): SGHKS, YYEKEE (reference sequence). Germline trimming cut 7 bases from V and 0 bases from J; bases unmatched to any gene: 10. CDR3 amino acids: CASVLRGLSSYEQYF. The CDR3 DNA sequence: TGTGCCAGCGTTCTGAGGGGGCTAAGCTCCTACGAGCAGTACTTC.

The chain employs TRBV18 and TRBJ2-1; D may be TRBD1 (6 bases). The germline V gene encodes CDR1 KGHSH and CDR2 LQKENI. V was clipped by 3 bases and J by 1 base, with 10 bases between them. The CDR3 has 15 amino acids. CDR3 DNA: TGTGCCAGCTCACCGGGACAAAATTCCTACAATGAGCAGTTCTTC. The encoded protein is CASSPGQNSYNEQFF.

This clone has just a few counts. The J gene is TRBJ1-2, the V gene TRBV14, with TRBD1 matching over 7 bases. CDR1 is SGHDN, CDR2 FVKESK, per germline. V lost 4 bases and J lost 0; bases outside the gene matches: 8. The CDR3 consists of 16 residues. CDR3 region: CASSLPGQAANYGYTF. As DNA, the CDR3 is TGTGCCAGCAGCCTTCCTGGACAGGCAGCTAACTATGGCTACACCTTC.

The chain couples TRBV14 to TRBJ1-2; 10 positions match TRBD1. Germline-derived CDR1 and CDR2 are SGHDN and FVKESK. With 8 bases clipped from V and 0 bases from J, the junction kept 9 bases outside the gene matches. The CDR3 totals 16 residues. The CDR3 DNA is TGTGCCAGCTCAGGACAGGGGGGACGAGCTAACTATGGCTACACCTTC. Translation gives CASSGQGGRANYGYTF.

The chain couples TRBV6-5 to TRBJ2-5; 8 bases agree with TRBD2. V was pared by 0 bases and J by 4 bases, with 7 bases of the junction left unmatched. Germline lookup yields CDR1 MNHEY and CDR2 SVGAGI. The CDR3 is 16 amino acids. CDR3 coding DNA: TGTGCCAGCAGTTACTCAGGACGGGGGGGCAGAGAGACCCAGTACTTC. Residues: CASSYSGRGGRETQYF.

This clone was counted a single time. The J gene is TRBJ2-4, the V gene TRBV19, with 8 positions matching TRBD2. After removal of 7 bases from V and 5 bases from J, the junction contained 22 bases not matched to a gene. The CDR3 runs to 19 residues. Germline CDR1 and CDR2: LNHDA and SQIVND (reference sequence). This CDR3 reads CASTLEGIAGTLWENIQYF. The CDR3 DNA reads TGTGCCAGTACCCTCGAGGGTATAGCGGGGACCCTTTGGGAAAACATTCAGTACTTC.

This clone has only one observation. The chain carries TRBV5-6 and TRBJ2-1, with 11 bases lining up with TRBD2. The CDR3 is 19 amino acids. After removal of 0 bases from V and 0 bases from J, the junction contained 8 bases not matched to a gene. Germline CDR1 is SGHDT and CDR2 is YYEEEE. The CDR3 sequence is CASSLARLAGGYSYNEQFF. The CDR3 DNA follows: TGTGCCAGCAGCTTGGCCAGGCTAGCGGGGGGATACTCCTACAATGAGCAGTTCTTC.